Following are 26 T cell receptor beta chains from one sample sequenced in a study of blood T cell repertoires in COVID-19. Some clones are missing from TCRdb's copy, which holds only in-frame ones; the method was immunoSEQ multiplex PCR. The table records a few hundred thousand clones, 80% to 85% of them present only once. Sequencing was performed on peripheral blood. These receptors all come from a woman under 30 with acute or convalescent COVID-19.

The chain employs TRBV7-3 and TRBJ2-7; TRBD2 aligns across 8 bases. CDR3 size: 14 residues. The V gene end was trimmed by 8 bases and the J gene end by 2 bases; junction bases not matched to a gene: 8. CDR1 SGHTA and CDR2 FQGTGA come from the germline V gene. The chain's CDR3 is CASGPGGPPYEQYF. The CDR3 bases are TGTGCCAGCGGGCCGGGAGGGCCCCCCTACGAGCAGTACTTC.

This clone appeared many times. The CDR3 sequence is CASSIAGGPGDEQFF. CDR3 DNA sequence: TGTGCCAGTAGTATAGCGGGAGGGCCTGGGGATGAGCAGTTCTTC. The chain links TRBV19 to TRBJ2-1; 8 bases are shared with TRBD2. V was pared by 1 base and J by 8 bases, with 7 bases of the junction left unmatched. The CDR3 loop spans 15 amino acids. Germline assignment: CDR1 LNHDA and CDR2 SQIVND (reference sequence).

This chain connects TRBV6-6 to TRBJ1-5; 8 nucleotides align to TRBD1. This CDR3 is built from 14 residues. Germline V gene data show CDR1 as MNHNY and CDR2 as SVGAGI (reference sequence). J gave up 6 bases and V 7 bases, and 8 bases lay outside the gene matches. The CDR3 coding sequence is TGTGCCAGCACCACAGGGGGAGTGCGTCAGCCCCAGCATTTT. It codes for CASTTGGVRQPQHF.

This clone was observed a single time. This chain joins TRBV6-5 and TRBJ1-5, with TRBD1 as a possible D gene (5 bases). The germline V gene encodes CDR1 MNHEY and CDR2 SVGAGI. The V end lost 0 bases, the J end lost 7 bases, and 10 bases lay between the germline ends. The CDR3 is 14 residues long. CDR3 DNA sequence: TGTGCCAGCAGTTACTCAGGGGCGGGGCAGCCCCAGCATTTT. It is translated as CASSYSGAGQPQHF.

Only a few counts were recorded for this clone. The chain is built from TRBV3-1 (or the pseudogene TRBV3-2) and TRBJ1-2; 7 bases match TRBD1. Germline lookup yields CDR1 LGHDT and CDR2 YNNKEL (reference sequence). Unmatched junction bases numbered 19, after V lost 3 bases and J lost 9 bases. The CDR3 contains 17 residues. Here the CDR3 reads CASSHLDRAPYPDSYTF. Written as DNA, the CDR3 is TGTGCCAGCAGCCACCTCGACAGGGCACCTTACCCTGATAGCTACACCTTC.

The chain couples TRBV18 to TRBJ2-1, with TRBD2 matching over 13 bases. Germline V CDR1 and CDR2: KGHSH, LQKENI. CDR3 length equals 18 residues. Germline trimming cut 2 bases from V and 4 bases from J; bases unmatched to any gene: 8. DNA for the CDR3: TGTGCCAGCTCACCAAATACGGGACTAGCGGGGAAATACAATGAGCAGTTCTTC. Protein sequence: CASSPNTGLAGKYNEQFF.

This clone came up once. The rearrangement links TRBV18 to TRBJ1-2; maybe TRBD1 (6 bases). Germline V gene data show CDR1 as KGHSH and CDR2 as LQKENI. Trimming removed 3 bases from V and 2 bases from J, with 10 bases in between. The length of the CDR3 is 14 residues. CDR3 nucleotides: TGTGCCAGCTCACCCTTGGACAGAAACTATGGCTACACCTTC. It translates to CASSPLDRNYGYTF.

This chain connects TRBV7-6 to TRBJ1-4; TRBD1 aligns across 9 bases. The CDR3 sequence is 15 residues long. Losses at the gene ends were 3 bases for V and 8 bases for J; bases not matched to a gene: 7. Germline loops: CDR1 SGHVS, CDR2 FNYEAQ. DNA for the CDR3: TGTGCCAGCAGCTTGGGACAGGGCGGTCTAGAAAAACTGTTTTTT. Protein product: CASSLGQGGLEKLFF.

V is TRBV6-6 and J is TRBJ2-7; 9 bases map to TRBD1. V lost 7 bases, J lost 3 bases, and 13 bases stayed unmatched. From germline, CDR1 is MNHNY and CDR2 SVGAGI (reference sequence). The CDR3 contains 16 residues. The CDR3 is CASTEGTGKAGYEQYF. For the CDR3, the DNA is TGTGCCAGCACCGAAGGGACAGGGAAGGCCGGCTACGAGCAGTACTTC.

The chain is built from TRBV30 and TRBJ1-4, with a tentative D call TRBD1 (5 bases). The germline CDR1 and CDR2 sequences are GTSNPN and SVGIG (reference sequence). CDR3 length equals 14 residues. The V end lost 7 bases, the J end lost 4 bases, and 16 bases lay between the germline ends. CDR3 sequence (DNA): TGTGCCTTGGATCAGGGTTCAAGTAATGAAAAACTGTTTTTT. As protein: CALDQGSSNEKLFF.

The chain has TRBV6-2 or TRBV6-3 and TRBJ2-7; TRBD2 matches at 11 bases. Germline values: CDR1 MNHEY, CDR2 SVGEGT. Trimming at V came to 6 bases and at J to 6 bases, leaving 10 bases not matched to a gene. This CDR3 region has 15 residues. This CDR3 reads CASSRLAGPVSEQYF. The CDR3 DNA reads TGTGCCAGCAGCCGACTAGCGGGACCCGTCTCCGAGCAGTACTTC.

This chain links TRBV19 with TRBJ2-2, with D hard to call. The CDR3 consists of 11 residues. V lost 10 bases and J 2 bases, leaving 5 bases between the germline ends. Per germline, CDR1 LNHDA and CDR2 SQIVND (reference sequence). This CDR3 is CATTNTGELFF. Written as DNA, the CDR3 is TGTGCCACCACAAACACCGGGGAGCTGTTTTTT.

CDR3 nucleotide sequence: TGTGCCAGCTCTTCGGCTAGCGGAAATGGGGAGACCCAGTACTTC. This codes for CASSSASGNGETQYF. V usage is TRBV13 and J usage is TRBJ2-5; TRBD2 matches 7 bases. The V gene's germline CDR1 is PRHDT and CDR2 FYEKMQ (reference sequence). The CDR3 extends over 15 amino acids. J gave up 5 bases and V 8 bases, and 14 bases lay outside the gene matches. Based on the CDR3 plus reference TRBV13 and TRBJ2-5, the full variable domain is AAGVIQSPRHLIKEKRETATLKCYPIPRHDTVYWYQQGPGQDPQFLISFYEKMQSDKGSIPDRFSAQQFSDYHSELNMSSLELGDSALYFCASSSASGNGETQYFGPGTRLLVL.

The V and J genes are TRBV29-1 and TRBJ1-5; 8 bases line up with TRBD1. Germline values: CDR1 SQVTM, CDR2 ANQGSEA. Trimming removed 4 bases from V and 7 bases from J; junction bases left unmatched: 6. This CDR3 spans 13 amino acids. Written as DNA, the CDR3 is TGCAGCGTTGGGACAGGGTATCGGCAGCCCCAGCATTTT. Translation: CSVGTGYRQPQHF.

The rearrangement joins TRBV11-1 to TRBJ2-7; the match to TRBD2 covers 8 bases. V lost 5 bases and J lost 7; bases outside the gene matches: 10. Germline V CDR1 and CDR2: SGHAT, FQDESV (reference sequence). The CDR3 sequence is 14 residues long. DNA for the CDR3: TGTGCCAGCAGCATCGGACTAGCCCCGGGGGAGCAGTACTTC. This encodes CASSIGLAPGEQYF.

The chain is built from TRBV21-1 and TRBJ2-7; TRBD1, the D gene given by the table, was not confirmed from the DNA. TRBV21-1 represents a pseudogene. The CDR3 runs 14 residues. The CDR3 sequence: CASSKWARGLGQYF. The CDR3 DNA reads TGTGCCAGCAGCAAATGGGCTAGGGGGTTGGGGCAGTACTTC.

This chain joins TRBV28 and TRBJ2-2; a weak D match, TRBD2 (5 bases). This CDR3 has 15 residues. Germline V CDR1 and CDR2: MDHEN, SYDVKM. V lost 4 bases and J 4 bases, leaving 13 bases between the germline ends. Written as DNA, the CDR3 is TGTGCCAGCAGTTCCCTTAGACTAAGCACCGGGGAGCTGTTTTTT. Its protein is CASSSLRLSTGELFF.

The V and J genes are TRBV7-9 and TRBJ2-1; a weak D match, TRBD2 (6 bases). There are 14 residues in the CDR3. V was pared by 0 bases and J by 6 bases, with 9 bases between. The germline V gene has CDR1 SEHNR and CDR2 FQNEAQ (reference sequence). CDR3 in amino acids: CASSLAETSNEQFF. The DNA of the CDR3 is TGTGCCAGCAGCTTAGCCGAGACTAGCAATGAGCAGTTCTTC.

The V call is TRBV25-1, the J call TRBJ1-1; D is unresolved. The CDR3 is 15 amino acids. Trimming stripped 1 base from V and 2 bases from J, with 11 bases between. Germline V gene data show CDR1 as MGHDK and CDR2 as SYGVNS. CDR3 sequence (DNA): TGTGCCAGCAGTGAATCTGGTCTACCTAACACTGAAGCTTTCTTT. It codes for CASSESGLPNTEAFF.

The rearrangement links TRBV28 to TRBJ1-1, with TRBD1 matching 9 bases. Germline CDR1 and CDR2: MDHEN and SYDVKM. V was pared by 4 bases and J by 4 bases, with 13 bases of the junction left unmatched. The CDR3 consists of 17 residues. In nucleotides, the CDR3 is TGTGCCAGCAGTTCCCCGGGACAGGGATGGTTCGGCACTGAAGCTTTCTTT. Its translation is CASSSPGQGWFGTEAFF.

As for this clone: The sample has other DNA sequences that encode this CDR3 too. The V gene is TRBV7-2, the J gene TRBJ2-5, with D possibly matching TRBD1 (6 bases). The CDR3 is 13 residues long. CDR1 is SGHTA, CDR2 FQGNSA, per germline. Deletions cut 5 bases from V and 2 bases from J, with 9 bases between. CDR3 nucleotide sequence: TGTGCCAGCAGCCCCGACAGGCAAGAGACCCAGTACTTC. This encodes CASSPDRQETQYF.

CDR3 residues: CSARITSGSPDTQYF. Here the CDR3 DNA reads TGCAGCGCAAGGATAACGAGCGGGAGTCCAGATACGCAGTATTTT. The chain carries TRBV29-1 and TRBJ2-3; TRBD2 matches 8 bases. Looked up from germline, CDR1 is SQVTM and CDR2 is ANQGSEA. V shed 7 bases and J 4 bases; nucleotides not matched to a gene: 13. The CDR3 is 15 residues long.

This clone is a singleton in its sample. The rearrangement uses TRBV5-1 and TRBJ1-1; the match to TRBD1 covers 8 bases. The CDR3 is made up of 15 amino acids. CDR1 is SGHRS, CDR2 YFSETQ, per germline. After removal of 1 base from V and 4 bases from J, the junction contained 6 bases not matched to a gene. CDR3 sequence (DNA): TGCGCCAGCAGCTTGTTAGCAGGGGGCGGCACTGAAGCTTTCTTT. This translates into CASSLLAGGGTEAFF.

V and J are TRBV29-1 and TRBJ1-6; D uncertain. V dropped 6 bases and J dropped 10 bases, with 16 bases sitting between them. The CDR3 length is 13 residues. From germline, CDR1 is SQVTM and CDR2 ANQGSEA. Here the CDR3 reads CSVSISEASPLHF. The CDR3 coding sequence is TGCAGCGTCTCAATATCCGAGGCCTCACCCCTCCACTTT.

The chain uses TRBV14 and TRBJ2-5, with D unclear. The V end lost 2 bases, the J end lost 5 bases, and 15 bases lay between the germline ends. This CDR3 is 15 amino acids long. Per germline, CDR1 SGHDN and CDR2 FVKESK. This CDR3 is CASSQLPLGLETQYF. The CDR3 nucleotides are TGTGCCAGCAGCCAACTCCCACTCGGTCTCGAGACCCAGTACTTC.

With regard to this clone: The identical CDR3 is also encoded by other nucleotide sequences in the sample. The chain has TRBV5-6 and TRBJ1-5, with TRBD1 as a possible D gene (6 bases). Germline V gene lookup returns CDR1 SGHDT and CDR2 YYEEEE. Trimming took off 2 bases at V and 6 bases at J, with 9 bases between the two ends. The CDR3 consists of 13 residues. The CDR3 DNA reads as TGTGCCAGCAGCTTAGGGGGTTTTCAGCCCCAGCATTTT. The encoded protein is CASSLGGFQPQHF.